This TCR beta chain appears in the sequencing data of a study of early T cells in non-severe SARS-CoV-2 infection. The TCR library protocol was used to attach unique molecular identifiers. These identifiers were attached to individual cDNA molecules. Each CDR3 protein is one row after TCRdb ran MiXCR on the 5' RACE reads. In the table there are about 49,000 distinct CDR3 sequences, 12% of which are singletons. CDR1 is MDHEN and CDR2 is SYDVKM in the germline V gene. The CDR3 has 12 residues. V was clipped by 1 base and J by 7 bases, with 8 bases between them. The source material was whole blood. The chain employs TRBV28 and TRBJ2-7; D is uncertain. The receptor was derived from an adult who was a healthcare worker with PCR-confirmed SARS-CoV-2 infection or an uninfected control (not recorded which). The CDR3 protein is CASSLFAREQYF. The CDR3 DNA sequence: TGTGCCAGCAGTTTATTCGCCCGGGAGCAGTACTTC.